What follows are 23 T cell receptor beta chains derived from one specimen sequenced in a study of STAT5B mutations in CD4+ large granular lymphocyte leukemia. Sequencing was performed with immunoSEQ multiplex PCR; in TCRdb, only in-frame clones are kept and a portion is missing. The sample has about 31,000 clones, around 74% seen once. Sequenced input: CD4+ T cells from blood buffy coats. The receptors here all came from a human donor in good health.

The chain carries TRBV7-8 and TRBJ2-1; no firm D call. The CDR3 is 14 amino acids. Germline CDR1 reads SGHVS; CDR2 reads FQNEAQ. The V end lost 5 bases, the J end lost 1 base, and 9 bases lay between the germline ends. DNA for the CDR3: TGTGCCAGCAGCCCCGACCAGTCCTACAATGAGCAGTTCTTC. This translates into CASSPDQSYNEQFF.

V and J are TRBV28 and TRBJ1-2, with D perhaps matching TRBD1 (6 bases). The germline CDR1 and CDR2 sequences are MDHEN and SYDVKM. Deletions cut 2 bases from V and 7 bases from J, with 11 bases between. This CDR3 has 13 amino acids. The CDR3 spells CASSLAQGGGYTF. The CDR3 DNA sequence: TGTGCCAGCAGTTTAGCACAGGGCGGTGGCTACACCTTC.

The chain has TRBV6-4 and TRBJ2-1; no firm D call. V gave up 0 bases and J gave up 6 bases, with 12 bases separating them. The CDR3 is made up of 15 amino acids. Per the germline V gene, CDR1 is MRHNA and CDR2 is SNTAGT. DNA of the CDR3: TGTGCCAGCAGTGACTCGGCGCTAGTTGGCAATGAGCAGTTCTTC. Amino acid sequence: CASSDSALVGNEQFF.

The chain has TRBV19 and TRBJ1-2, with D hard to call. The CDR3 totals 12 residues. Germline assignment: CDR1 LNHDA and CDR2 SQIVND (reference sequence). Trimming cost V 7 bases and J 4 bases, with 10 bases left between them. As DNA, the CDR3 is TGTGCCAGTAACTACAGCCGCTATGGCTACACCTTC. Translation: CASNYSRYGYTF.

The CDR3 region has the DNA TGTGCCAGCAGGAGACAGGGTTCAATAGGGGACACCGGGGAGCTGTTTTTT. Translating gives CASRRQGSIGDTGELFF. The rearrangement links TRBV5-6 to TRBJ2-2; 7 positions agree with TRBD1. With V trimmed by 5 bases and J by 3 bases, 13 bases remained unmatched. Per the germline V gene, CDR1 is SGHDT and CDR2 is YYEEEE. This CDR3 has 17 residues.

This clone was recorded once. The chain combines TRBV4-3 with TRBJ1-2, with TRBD1 as a possible D gene (5 bases). This CDR3 region has 15 residues. V lost 0 bases, J lost 4 bases, and 12 bases lay in between. Germline values: CDR1 LGHNA, CDR2 YSLEER. In DNA, the CDR3 is TGCGCCAGCAGCCAAGATTGGGGGTTGGGCTATGGCTACACCTTC. As protein: CASSQDWGLGYGYTF.

The CDR3 nucleotides are TGTGCCAGCAGCTCTCCTTGGAACGCGCAGTATTTT. Its translation: CASSSPWNAQYF. This chain uses TRBV7-2 with TRBJ2-3; D is unresolved. From germline, CDR1 is SGHTA and CDR2 FQGNSA. V dropped 4 bases and J dropped 10 bases, with 12 bases sitting between them. The CDR3 is 12 amino acids. The full variable domain, its missing parts supplied by reference TRBV7-2 and TRBJ2-3, is GAGVSQSPSNKVTEKGKDVELRCDPISGHTALYWYRQSLGQGLEFLIYFQGNSAPDKSGLPSDRFSAERTGGSVSTLTIQRTQQEDSAVYLCASSSPWNAQYFGPGTRLTVL.

The chain has TRBV28 and TRBJ2-4; no reliable D call. Germline lookup yields CDR1 MDHEN and CDR2 SYDVKM. This CDR3 has 14 residues. The V end lost 6 bases, the J end lost 0 bases, and 9 bases lay between the germline ends. CDR3 coding DNA: TGTGCCAGCAGGTCTATATTAGCCAAAAACATTCAGTACTTC. Its protein product is CASRSILAKNIQYF.

The chain combines TRBV11-2 with TRBJ1-3; D remains unclear. This CDR3 spans 16 amino acids. The germline gives CDR1 SGHAT, CDR2 FQNNGV. The V end lost 0 bases, the J end lost 0 bases, and 9 bases lay between the germline ends. The CDR3 sequence is CASSLDPFDSGNTIYF. The CDR3 DNA follows: TGTGCCAGCAGCTTAGACCCATTTGACTCTGGAAACACCATATATTTT. The full variable domain, with the rest looked up from reference TRBV11-2 and TRBJ1-3, is EAGVAQSPRYKIIEKRQSVAFWCNPISGHATLYWYQQILGQGPKLLIQFQNNGVVDDSQLPKDRFSAERLKGVDSTLKIQPAKLEDSAVYLCASSLDPFDSGNTIYFGEGSWLTVV.

This sequence joins TRBV29-1 and TRBJ1-1, with D uncertain. Germline values: CDR1 SQVTM, CDR2 ANQGSEA. This CDR3 has 13 amino acids. The germline V and J ends were trimmed by 4 bases and 1 base, with 10 bases remaining between them. The chain's CDR3 is CSVGIGGNTEAFF. The CDR3 nucleotides are TGCAGCGTTGGAATAGGCGGGAACACTGAAGCTTTCTTT.

The rearrangement uses TRBV7-6 and TRBJ2-1, with 7 bases identical to TRBD2. The CDR3 extends over 15 amino acids. CDR1 and CDR2 from the germline V gene are SGHVS and FNYEAQ. The V and J ends lost 1 base and 6 bases, in that order; junction bases with no gene match: 6. This chain's CDR3 is CASSLDGRMLNEQFF. The CDR3 coding sequence is TGTGCCAGCAGCTTAGACGGGAGGATGCTCAATGAGCAGTTCTTC.

V and J are TRBV7-2 and TRBJ1-1; D remains ambiguous. Germline values: CDR1 SGHTA, CDR2 FQGNSA. The CDR3 has 13 amino acids. V lost 2 bases to trimming and J lost 3 bases, with 7 bases between them. As DNA, the CDR3 is TGTGCCAGCAGCTTAACCCCGGACACTGAAGCTTTCTTT. Protein: CASSLTPDTEAFF.

CDR3 region: CASSRWVTEAFF. CDR3 DNA: TGTGCCAGCAGCAGGTGGGTCACTGAAGCTTTCTTT. The chain employs TRBV2 and TRBJ1-1; no reliable D call. Germline assignment: CDR1 SNHLY and CDR2 FYNNEI. The CDR3 sequence is 12 residues long. The V end was cut by 6 bases, the J end by 4 bases, with 9 bases between.

The V and J genes are TRBV2 and TRBJ2-7, with TRBD2 identical over 7 bases. Germline V lookup: CDR1 SNHLY, CDR2 FYNNEI. Trimming at V came to 11 bases and at J to 0 bases, leaving 7 bases not matched to a gene. This CDR3 region has 13 residues. Here the CDR3 DNA reads TGTGCCTCTGGGGGGGTGTCCTCCTACGAGCAGTACTTC. This translates into CASGGVSSYEQYF. The full variable domain, with the rest looked up from reference TRBV2 and TRBJ2-7, is EPEVTQTPSHQVTQMGQEVILRCVPISNHLYFYWYRQILGQKVEFLVSFYNNEISEKSEIFDDQFSVERPDGSNFTLKIRSTKLEDSAMYFCASGGVSSYEQYFGPGTRLTVT.

The gene calls are TRBV19 and TRBJ1-4; D unclear. The germline V and J ends were trimmed by 4 bases and 0 bases, with 12 bases remaining between them. The CDR3 is 16 amino acids. Germline V gene lookup returns CDR1 LNHDA and CDR2 SQIVND (reference sequence). The CDR3 DNA is TGTGCCAGTAGTACCCTAGGGATCTCAACTAATGAAAAACTGTTTTTT. Protein: CASSTLGISTNEKLFF.

The rearrangement links TRBV28 to TRBJ1-1, with TRBD1 matching over 9 bases. Looked up from germline, CDR1 is MDHEN and CDR2 is SYDVKM. Trimming cost V 3 bases and J 4 bases; bases outside gene matches: 9. The CDR3 has 16 amino acids. CDR3: CASSLGGTGSSTEAFF. The CDR3 nucleotides read TGTGCCAGCAGTTTGGGGGGGACAGGGTCGAGCACTGAAGCTTTCTTT.

This clone has just one count. V and J are TRBV7-2 and TRBJ1-3; D unclear. The CDR3 runs to 12 residues. Germline CDR1 and CDR2: SGHTA and FQGNSA. V gave up 8 bases and J gave up 1 base, with 6 bases separating them. Here the CDR3 reads CASASSGNTIYF. The CDR3 DNA follows: TGTGCCAGCGCCTCGTCTGGAAACACCATATATTTT.

The rearrangement uses TRBV4-3 and TRBJ1-6; D is possibly TRBD1 (5 bases). The germline V gene has CDR1 LGHNA and CDR2 YSLEER. CDR3 length: 15 residues. V gave up 1 base and J gave up 4 bases, with 8 bases separating them. CDR3 residues: CASSQGPGYNSPLHF. The CDR3 DNA is TGCGCCAGCAGCCAAGGCCCAGGGTATAATTCACCCCTCCACTTT.

CDR3 nucleotides: TGTGCCAGCAGCTTAAGTACAGGGGAAGCCAATGAGCAGTTCTTC. Translation: CASSLSTGEANEQFF. The gene calls are TRBV11-2 and TRBJ2-1; TRBD1 aligns across 7 bases. V shed 2 bases, J shed 6 bases, and the junction held 7 bases outside the gene matches. The CDR3 runs 15 residues. Germline V lookup: CDR1 SGHAT, CDR2 FQNNGV. Filled out from reference TRBV11-2 and TRBJ2-1, the complete variable domain reads EAGVAQSPRYKIIEKRQSVAFWCNPISGHATLYWYQQILGQGPKLLIQFQNNGVVDDSQLPKDRFSAERLKGVDSTLKIQPAKLEDSAVYLCASSLSTGEANEQFFGPGTRLTVL.

V gene TRBV11-3 combines with J gene TRBJ2-5; D might be TRBD2 (5 bases). The germline V gene has CDR1 SGHNT and CDR2 YENEEA. V was clipped by 1 base and J by 5 bases, with 14 bases between them. The CDR3 contains 15 residues. The CDR3 reads CASSLVSGRGETQYF. In nucleotides, the CDR3 is TGTGCCAGCAGCTTAGTAAGCGGCAGAGGGGAGACCCAGTACTTC.

V usage is TRBV28 and J usage is TRBJ1-1, with TRBD1 matching over 8 bases. V lost 3 bases to trimming and J lost 4 bases; unmatched junction nucleotides: 13. The CDR3 extends over 17 amino acids. Germline V gives CDR1 MDHEN, CDR2 SYDVKM. The CDR3 loop reads CASSFLGQGEMGTEAFF. The CDR3 DNA follows: TGTGCCAGCAGTTTCCTTGGACAGGGAGAGATGGGCACTGAAGCTTTCTTT.

The chain recombines TRBV4-2 with TRBJ2-5; D is possibly TRBD1 (6 bases). Trimming left V 4 bases short and J 3 bases short, with 12 bases between. CDR1 and CDR2 (germline): LGHNA, YNFKEQ. The length of the CDR3 is 14 residues. CDR3 loop: CASSPGTRKETQYF. The CDR3 nucleotides are TGTGCCAGCAGCCCCGGGACAAGGAAAGAGACCCAGTACTTC.

The gene calls are TRBV19 and TRBJ2-5, with 13 bases identical to TRBD2. Germline CDR1 LNHDA, CDR2 SQIVND (reference sequence). With 4 bases clipped from V and 2 bases from J, the junction kept 7 bases outside the gene matches. The CDR3 runs 17 residues. The CDR3 DNA follows: TGTGCCAGTAGTACCCCGGGACTAGCGGGGTCACAAGAGACCCAGTACTTC. This translates into CASSTPGLAGSQETQYF.